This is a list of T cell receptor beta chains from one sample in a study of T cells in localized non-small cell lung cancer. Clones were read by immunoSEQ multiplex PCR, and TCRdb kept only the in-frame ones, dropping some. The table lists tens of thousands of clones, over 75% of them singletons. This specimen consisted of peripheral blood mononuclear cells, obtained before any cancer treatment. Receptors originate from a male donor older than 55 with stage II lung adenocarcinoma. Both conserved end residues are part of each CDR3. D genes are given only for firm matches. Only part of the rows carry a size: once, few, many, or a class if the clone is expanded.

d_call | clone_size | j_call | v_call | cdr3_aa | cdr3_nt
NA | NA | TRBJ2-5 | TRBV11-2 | CASSLDWATQETQYF | TGTGCCAGCAGCTTAGATTGGGCTACCCAAGAGACCCAGTACTTC
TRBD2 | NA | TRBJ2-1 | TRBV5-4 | CASSRKLAGAVNEQFF | TGTGCCAGCAGCCGAAAACTAGCGGGAGCTGTGAATGAGCAGTTCTTC
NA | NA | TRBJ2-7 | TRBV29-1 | CSVIPRGRGSGLSSYEQYF | TGCAGCGTCATCCCCAGGGGCCGGGGTAGCGGACTAAGCTCCTACGAGCAGTACTTC
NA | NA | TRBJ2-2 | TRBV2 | CAIRGKGPDTGELFF | TGTGCCATCCGGGGAAAAGGGCCAGACACCGGGGAGCTGTTTTTT
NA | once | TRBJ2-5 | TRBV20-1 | CSARRETQYF | TGCAGTGCTAGAAGAGAGACCCAGTACTTC
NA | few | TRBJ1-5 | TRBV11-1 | CASSLDRSNQPQHF | TGTGCCAGCAGCTTAGATCGGAGCAATCAGCCCCAGCATTTT
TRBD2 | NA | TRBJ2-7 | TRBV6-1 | CASSSLAGGLSERYF | TGTGCCAGCAGTAGCCTAGCGGGAGGTTTGTCCGAGCGGTACTTC
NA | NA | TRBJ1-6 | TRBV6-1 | CASSHREAGSPLHF | TGTGCCAGCAGTCACAGGGAGGCGGGTTCACCCCTCCACTTT
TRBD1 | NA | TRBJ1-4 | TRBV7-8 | CASSLVWDRGLRKLFF | TGTGCCAGCAGCTTAGTATGGGACAGGGGGCTGCGAAAACTGTTTTTT
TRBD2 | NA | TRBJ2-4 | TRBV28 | CASSSGGAKNIQYF | TGTGCCAGCAGCTCGGGGGGGGCCAAAAACATTCAGTACTTC
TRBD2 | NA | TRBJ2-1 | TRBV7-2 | CASSFSGRYNEQFF | TGTGCCAGCAGCTTTAGCGGGAGATACAATGAGCAGTTCTTC
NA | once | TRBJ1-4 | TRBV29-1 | CSVAVGSLNEKLFF | TGCAGCGTTGCTGTTGGCAGCCTTAATGAAAAACTGTTTTTT
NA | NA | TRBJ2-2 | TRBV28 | CASSLRGGTGELFF | TGTGCCAGCAGCCTTAGAGGGGGGACCGGGGAGCTGTTTTTT
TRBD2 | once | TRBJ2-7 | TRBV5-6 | CASSLASGGSSYEQYF | TGTGCCAGCAGCTTGGCTAGCGGGGGAAGCTCCTACGAGCAGTACTTC
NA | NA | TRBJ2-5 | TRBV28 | CASSGPGTQETQYF | TGTGCCAGCAGCGGTCCGGGTACCCAAGAGACCCAGTACTTC
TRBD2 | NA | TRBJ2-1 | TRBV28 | CASRPGLAGGVKQFF | TGTGCCAGCAGACCCGGACTAGCGGGGGGGGTGAAGCAGTTCTTC
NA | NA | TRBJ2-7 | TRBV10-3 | CAISEGWVEQYF | TGTGCCATCAGTGAGGGGTGGGTCGAGCAGTACTTC
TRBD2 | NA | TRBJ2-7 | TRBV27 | CASSRSSRLAGTYEQYF | TGTGCCAGCAGCCGATCCTCGAGGCTAGCGGGTACCTACGAGCAGTACTTC
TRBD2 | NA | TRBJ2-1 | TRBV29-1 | CSVGTSGYNEQFF | TGCAGCGTTGGGACTAGCGGATACAATGAGCAGTTCTTC
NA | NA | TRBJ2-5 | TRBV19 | CASSLKLARETQYF | TGTGCCAGTAGTCTTAAACTAGCAAGGGAGACCCAGTACTTC
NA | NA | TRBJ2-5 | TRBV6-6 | CASRNVADQETQYF | TGTGCCAGCAGGAATGTAGCGGACCAAGAGACCCAGTACTTC
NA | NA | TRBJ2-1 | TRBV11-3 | CASSLANYNEQFF | TGTGCCAGCAGCTTAGCGAACTACAATGAGCAGTTCTTC
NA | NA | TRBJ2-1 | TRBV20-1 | CSAERANEQFF | TGCAGTGCCGAGAGGGCCAATGAGCAGTTCTTC
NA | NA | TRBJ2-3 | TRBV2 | CASSYETGSTDTQYF | TGTGCCAGCAGTTACGAGACGGGAAGCACAGATACGCAGTATTTT